This T cell receptor beta chain was identified during a study of early T cells in non-severe SARS-CoV-2 infection. Overall study: RNA in bulk from unsorted whole blood was sequenced, and chains were unpaired.

Regarding the study as a whole: The VDJdb matching leaned toward anti-spike CD8 responses and overlooked private and CD4 specificities.

Researchers tagged individual cDNA molecules with unique molecular identifiers. TCRdb re-called the 5' RACE reads through MiXCR, storing one row per CDR3 protein. The data show tens of thousands of distinct CDR3 sequences, roughly 3.5% seen once. By share, this clonotype counts as medium-sized. Its specificity is not known. This sequence was found in an adult who was a healthcare worker with PCR-confirmed SARS-CoV-2 infection or an uninfected control (not recorded which). Sequenced sample: whole blood.

CDR3 region: CSARDEAGGDTDTQYF. The CDR3 DNA reads TGCAGTGCTAGAGATGAAGCGGGGGGAGACACAGATACGCAGTATTTT. This chain connects TRBV20-1 to TRBJ2-3; 9 positions match TRBD2. Germline V gene sequence: CDR1 DFQATT, CDR2 SNEGSKA (reference sequence). This CDR3 has 16 amino acids. V shed 0 bases, J shed 2 bases, and the junction held 6 bases outside the gene matches.